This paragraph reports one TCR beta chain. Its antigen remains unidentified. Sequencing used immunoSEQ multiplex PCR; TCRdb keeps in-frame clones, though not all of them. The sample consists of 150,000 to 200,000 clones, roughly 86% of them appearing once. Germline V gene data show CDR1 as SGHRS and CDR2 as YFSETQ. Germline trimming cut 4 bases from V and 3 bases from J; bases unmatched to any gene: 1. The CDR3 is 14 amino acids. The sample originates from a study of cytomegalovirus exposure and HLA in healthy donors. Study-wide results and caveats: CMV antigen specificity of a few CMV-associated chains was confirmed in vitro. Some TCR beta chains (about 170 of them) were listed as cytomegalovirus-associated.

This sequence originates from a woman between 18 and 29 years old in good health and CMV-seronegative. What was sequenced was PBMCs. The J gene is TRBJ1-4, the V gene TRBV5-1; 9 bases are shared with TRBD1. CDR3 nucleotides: TGCGCCAGCAGCCGGGACAGGGCTAATGAAAAACTGTTTTTT. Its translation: CASSRDRANEKLFF.